This passage covers 2 T cell receptor beta chains from one sample sequenced in a study of blood T cells in healthy people across ages. Using a J-beta primer mix together with a sample-barcoded 5' primer, a second PCR was run for roughly 6 to 12 cycles. In TCRdb, the 5' RACE reads were re-called with MiXCR into one record per CDR3 protein. This repertoire shows fewer than 800,000 distinct CDR3 sequences, 20% to 30% found once; its top ten account for roughly a tenth. The same data also went into a second study, on T cells of mothers and their children.

The sequencing sample was made of blood. The receptor source for this set is a boy aged 10-17 years in good health.

V usage is TRBV4-3 and J usage is TRBJ2-7; D remains ambiguous. The CDR3 length is 15 residues. V dropped 0 bases and J dropped 2 bases, with 11 bases sitting between them. Germline V gene lookup returns CDR1 LGHNA and CDR2 YSLEER. The CDR3 protein is CASSQESTPAYEQYF. The CDR3 coding sequence is TGCGCCAGCAGCCAAGAAAGCACACCGGCCTACGAGCAGTACTTC.

The J gene is TRBJ1-1, the V gene TRBV20-1; tentatively, D is TRBD1 (5 bases). Germline V lookup: CDR1 DFQATT, CDR2 SNEGSKA (reference sequence). The CDR3 loop spans 13 amino acids. Between the trimmed V and J ends, which lost 6 bases and 1 base, there was a span of 12 bases. CDR3 DNA sequence: TGCAGTGCCCCGGCGGGGGGGAACACTGAAGCTTTCTTT. Protein sequence: CSAPAGGNTEAFF.